Each of the 9 T cell receptor beta chains below was sequenced from the same sample in a study of blood T cell repertoires in COVID-19. Measured with immunoSEQ multiplex PCR; TCRdb has only the in-frame clones, and not every one. The profile shows about 260,000 clones, more than 80% of them singletons. Sequencing input: PBMCs or T cells enriched from blood (not recorded which). The receptors were sampled from a woman in her 30s with acute COVID-19.

The chain employs TRBV7-2 and TRBJ2-4; 7 bases agree with TRBD2. CDR3 size: 16 residues. The V and J ends lost 2 bases and 8 bases, in that order; junction bases with no gene match: 12. CDR1 and CDR2 (germline): SGHTA, FQGNSA. CDR3 residues: CASSLLGHSGLDIQYF. The CDR3 nucleotides are TGTGCCAGCAGCTTACTCGGGCATAGCGGGCTGGACATTCAGTACTTC.

V gene TRBV5-4 combines with J gene TRBJ1-6; 8 positions agree with TRBD1. CDR3 length: 15 residues. With 4 bases clipped from V and 6 bases from J, the junction kept 6 bases outside the gene matches. The germline V gene encodes CDR1 SGHNT and CDR2 YYREEE (reference sequence). In DNA form, the CDR3 reads TGTGCCAGCAGCGCCGACAGGGGATTTAATTCACCCCTCCACTTT. Protein product: CASSADRGFNSPLHF.

This clone was seen only once. The chain uses TRBV21-1 and TRBJ1-1; TRBD1, the D gene given by the table, was not confirmed from the DNA. TRBV21-1 is reported as a pseudogene. The CDR3 extends over 15 amino acids. CDR3 sequence: CASSLKTGRSTEAFF. Here the CDR3 DNA reads TGTGCCAGCAGCCTAAAGACAGGCCGAAGTACTGAAGCTTTCTTT.

This chain links TRBV10-1 with TRBJ2-1, with 10 positions matching TRBD2. The CDR3 is 15 residues long. The trim removed 2 bases at V and 6 bases at J, leaving 4 bases unmatched. Per germline, CDR1 WNHNN and CDR2 SYGVQD (reference sequence). The CDR3 loop reads CASSEQRLAGNEQFF. The CDR3, as DNA: TGCGCCAGCAGTGAGCAGCGACTAGCGGGCAATGAGCAGTTCTTC.

The rearrangement joins TRBV6-5 to TRBJ2-1, with TRBD2 matching 9 bases. CDR3 length equals 14 residues. From germline, CDR1 is MNHEY and CDR2 SVGAGI. The V segment lost 6 bases and the J segment 5 bases; nucleotides outside the gene matches: 5. This chain's CDR3 is CASRGTSFNNEQFF. The DNA of the CDR3 is TGTGCCAGCAGAGGGACTAGCTTTAACAATGAGCAGTTCTTC.

This chain uses TRBV2 with TRBJ2-6, with a weak D call TRBD2 (5 bases). This CDR3 is built from 21 residues. Between the trimmed V and J ends, which lost 7 bases and 0 bases, there was a span of 28 bases. Germline V gives CDR1 SNHLY, CDR2 FYNNEI. The CDR3 DNA reads TGTGCCAGCAAGATGGAGGCAGGACGCCCAATAACCCCCTCTGGGGCCAACGTCCTGACTTTC. It yields the protein CASKMEAGRPITPSGANVLTF.

V gene TRBV25-1 combines with J gene TRBJ2-1, with D perhaps matching TRBD1 (6 bases). Germline CDR1 is MGHDK and CDR2 is SYGVNS. The CDR3 covers 17 residues. Trimming removed 2 bases at V and 0 bases at J, with 14 bases between. CDR3 amino acids: CASSEGTRGSSYNEQFF. The CDR3 DNA sequence: TGTGCCAGCAGTGAAGGAACTAGGGGGAGCTCCTACAATGAGCAGTTCTTC.

The chain combines TRBV7-6 with TRBJ2-1, with a tentative D call TRBD2 (6 bases). V was pared by 0 bases and J by 9 bases, with 15 bases between. Germline values: CDR1 SGHVS, CDR2 FNYEAQ. This CDR3 has 15 residues. The CDR3 bases are TGTGCCAGCAGCTTAGCGGGCCCGGGAGCGATTGAGCAGTTCTTC. Translation gives CASSLAGPGAIEQFF.

The J gene is TRBJ1-1, the V gene TRBV24-1; 11 bases map to TRBD1. Losses at the gene ends were 4 bases for V and 11 bases for J; bases not matched to a gene: 8. CDR1 is KGHDR, CDR2 SFDVKD, per germline. The CDR3 is made up of 14 amino acids. CDR3 coding DNA: TGTGCCACCAGTGACGCAGGACAGGGGGCCGGCGCTTTCTTT. It codes for CATSDAGQGAGAFF.